This T cell receptor (beta chain) derives from a study of T cells after somatic rescue of genetic block. The CDR3 runs 15 residues. Germline CDR1 and CDR2: MGHRA and YSYEKL. V was clipped by 2 bases and J by 2 bases, with 10 bases between them. The data were produced by immunoSEQ multiplex PCR, yet TCRdb's version contains in-frame clones alone and is incomplete. The sample lists roughly 71,000 clones, roughly 93% seen once, with approximately 2.9% in the top ten. V usage is TRBV4-1 and J usage is TRBJ2-1; D is unresolved. This clonotype originated in a man aged 25 to 45. Sequenced sample: peripheral blood mononuclear cells (PBMCs). CDR3 loop: CASSQMVSTYNEQFF. CDR3 nucleotide sequence: TGCGCCAGCAGCCAAATGGTCAGTACCTACAATGAGCAGTTCTTC.